The present T cell receptor (beta chain) was sequenced within a study of control samples from healthy donors and cancer patients. The CDR3 runs to 11 residues. CDR1 LNHDA and CDR2 SQIVND come from the germline V gene (reference sequence). Clones were sequenced by immunoSEQ multiplex PCR, and TCRdb holds only the in-frame ones, with some missing. The data contain 190,000 or so clones, roughly 91% of them singletons. The V call is TRBV19, the J call TRBJ2-2, with D unresolved. The sequenced sample was blood. This receptor was obtained from a man aged 18 to 30 in good health. CDR3 protein: CAAGKPGELFF. The DNA of the CDR3 is TGTGCGGCAGGAAAACCCGGGGAGCTGTTTTTT. Supplemented by reference TRBV19 and TRBJ2-2, the full variable domain reads DGGITQSPKYLFRKEGQNVTLSCEQNLNHDAMYWYRQDPGQGLRLIYYSQIVNDFQKGDIAEGYSVSREKKESFPLTVTSAQKNPTAFYLCAAGKPGELFFGEGSRLTVL.